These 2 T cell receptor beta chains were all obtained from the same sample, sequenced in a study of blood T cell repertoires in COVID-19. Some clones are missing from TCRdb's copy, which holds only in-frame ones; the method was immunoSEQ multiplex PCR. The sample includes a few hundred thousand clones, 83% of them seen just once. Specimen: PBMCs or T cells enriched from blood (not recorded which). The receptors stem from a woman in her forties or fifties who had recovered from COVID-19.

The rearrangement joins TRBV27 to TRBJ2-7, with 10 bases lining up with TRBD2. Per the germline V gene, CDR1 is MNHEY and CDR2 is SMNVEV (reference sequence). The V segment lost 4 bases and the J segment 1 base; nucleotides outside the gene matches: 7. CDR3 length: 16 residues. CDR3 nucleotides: TGTGCCAGCAGTTCCTCGGGACTAGCGTGGTCCTACGAGCAGTACTTC. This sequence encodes CASSSSGLAWSYEQYF.

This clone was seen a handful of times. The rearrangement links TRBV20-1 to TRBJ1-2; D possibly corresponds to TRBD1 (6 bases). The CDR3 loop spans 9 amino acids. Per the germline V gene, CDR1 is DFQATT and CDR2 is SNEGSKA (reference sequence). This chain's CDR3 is CSRGNGYTF. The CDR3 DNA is TGCAGCAGGGGCAATGGCTACACCTTC.